Each of the 27 T cell receptor beta chains below was sequenced from the same sample in a study of cytomegalovirus exposure and HLA in healthy donors (TCRdb year 2017). The receptor library was made with the immunoSEQ multiplex PCR assay. For the multiplex PCR, a mixture combining 60 forward primers for TCR Vbeta segments and 13 reverse primers for TCR Jbeta segments was used. TCRdb carries this immuneACCESS record with in-frame sequences only. Its versions omit some clonotypes, under half of them owing to an unresolved V gene in the studies checked, with the rest unexplained. Present in this sample are roughly 150,000 clones, roughly 88% of which were seen just once. 1.5% of the sample is held by the ten biggest clonotypes. Source material: PBMCs. All receptors derive from a woman between 18 and 30 years old in good health and CMV-seronegative.

The V gene is TRBV6-1, the J gene TRBJ2-1; tentatively, D is TRBD1 (6 bases). Germline CDR1 is MNHNS and CDR2 is SASEGT. This CDR3 has 13 amino acids. V lost 7 bases to trimming and J lost 3 bases, with 10 bases between them. CDR3 coding DNA: TGTGCCAGCACCCGGACAGACTACAATGAGCAGTTCTTC. Amino acids: CASTRTDYNEQFF.

A single count supports this clone. The chain couples TRBV19 to TRBJ2-3; D perhaps matches TRBD2 (5 bases). The germline V gene encodes CDR1 LNHDA and CDR2 SQIVND (reference sequence). V gave up 6 bases and J gave up 2 bases, with 15 bases separating them. The CDR3 extends over 15 amino acids. CDR3: CASREVARHTDTQYF. The CDR3 DNA reads as TGTGCCAGTAGGGAGGTAGCCCGACACACAGATACGCAGTATTTT.

The rearrangement links TRBV30 to TRBJ2-1; 7 positions match TRBD2. The V gene end was trimmed by 0 bases and the J gene end by 5 bases; junction bases not matched to a gene: 7. CDR3 size: 15 residues. Germline assignment: CDR1 GTSNPN and CDR2 SVGIG (reference sequence). The CDR3 bases are TGTGCCTGGAGTGTTGGAACTAGCGCAAACAATGAGCAGTTCTTC. Its translation is CAWSVGTSANNEQFF.

This clone has a handful of counts. The J gene is TRBJ1-2, the V gene TRBV19, with D possibly being TRBD1 (5 bases). This CDR3 comprises 12 residues. V gave up 7 bases and J gave up 5 bases, with 11 bases separating them. Germline V gene sequence: CDR1 LNHDA, CDR2 SQIVND (reference sequence). CDR3 sequence reads: CASNQGGYGYTF. The CDR3 DNA follows: TGTGCCAGTAATCAGGGTGGATATGGCTACACCTTC.

The chain's CDR3 is CASSPGGGRNEQFF. In DNA, the CDR3 is TGTGCCAGCAGCCCGGGCGGGGGTCGCAATGAGCAGTTCTTC. This chain connects TRBV7-2 to TRBJ2-1; 7 nucleotides align to TRBD2. Germline trimming cut 5 bases from V and 6 bases from J; bases unmatched to any gene: 7. CDR3 length equals 14 residues. Germline V lookup: CDR1 SGHTA, CDR2 FQGNSA.

The chain carries TRBV5-1 and TRBJ2-5; weak D call: TRBD1 (8 bases). Matching the DNA end better, TRBJ2-7 makes the J call doubtful. Per the germline V gene, CDR1 is SGHRS and CDR2 is YFSETQ. The CDR3 has 16 amino acids. The chain's CDR3 is CASSLEGGQGAYEQYF. The CDR3 nucleotides read TGCGCCAGCAGCTTGGAGGGGGGGCAGGGGGCGTACGAGCAGTACTTC.

The CDR3 DNA is TGTGCCAGCTCCACGACACAGCCAAGTAACACTGAAGCTTTCTTT. It yields the protein CASSTTQPSNTEAFF. The chain links TRBV18 to TRBJ1-1; D ambiguous. This CDR3 has 15 amino acids. Germline-derived CDR1 and CDR2 are KGHSH and LQKENI. V was cut by 6 bases and J by 2 bases, with 16 bases left in between. The full variable domain, rest sourced from reference TRBV18 and TRBJ1-1, is NAGVMQNPRHLVRRRGQEARLRCSPMKGHSHVYWYRQLPEEGLKFMVYLQKENIIDESGMPKERFSAEFPKEGPSILRIQQVVRGDSAAYFCASSTTQPSNTEAFFGQGTRLTVV.

The chain combines TRBV5-1 with TRBJ2-1; 11 bases match TRBD2. Germline lookup yields CDR1 SGHRS and CDR2 YFSETQ. Trimming cost V 0 bases and J 8 bases; bases outside gene matches: 7. The CDR3 covers 16 residues. CDR3 DNA: TGCGCCAGCAGCTTGGTCCTAGCGGGGGGTGGCGATGAGCAGTTCTTC. Translation: CASSLVLAGGGDEQFF.

The gene calls are TRBV10-1 and TRBJ2-7; 7 bases are a match to TRBD1. V dropped 4 bases and J dropped 9; count of bases not matched to a gene: 3. This CDR3 region has 11 residues. Germline loops: CDR1 WNHNN, CDR2 SYGVQD (reference sequence). The CDR3, as DNA: TGCGCCAGCAGTGGACAGGGTAGGCAGTACTTC. This translates into CASSGQGRQYF.

The chain uses TRBV10-3 and TRBJ2-2, with a possible D match to TRBD1 (6 bases). Trimming left V 6 bases short and J 0 bases short, with 14 bases between. Germline V CDR1 and CDR2: ENHRY, SYGVKD. The CDR3 sequence is 16 residues long. The DNA of the CDR3 is TGTGCCATCAGCGAACAGGGATCTACGAACACCGGGGAGCTGTTTTTT. Its translation is CAISEQGSTNTGELFF.

This clone has just a few counts. This chain joins TRBV7-6 and TRBJ2-1; D might be TRBD1 (6 bases). The CDR3 loop spans 15 amino acids. The V gene's germline CDR1 is SGHVS and CDR2 FNYEAQ. V was clipped by 1 base and J by 8 bases, with 15 bases between them. The DNA for the CDR3 is TGTGCCAGCAGCTTAGATTTGGGGGCGGGCGATGAGCAGTTCTTC. Protein sequence: CASSLDLGAGDEQFF. Together with reference TRBV7-6 and TRBJ2-1, the CDR3 gives the full variable domain: GAGVSQSPRYKVTKRGQDVALRCDPISGHVSLYWYRQALGQGPEFLTYFNYEAQQDKSGLPNDRFSAERPEGSISTLTIQRTEQRDSAMYRCASSLDLGAGDEQFFGPGTRLTVL.

In this sample, this clone turned up a few times. J is TRBJ1-5 and V is TRBV10-3; D possibly corresponds to TRBD1 (5 bases). The germline V gene has CDR1 ENHRY and CDR2 SYGVKD. The CDR3 is made up of 14 amino acids. V was pared by 6 bases and J by 5 bases, with 14 bases between. The CDR3 DNA reads TGTGCCATCAGGGCGGCAGGGTTACATCAGCCCCAGCATTTT. It is translated as CAIRAAGLHQPQHF.

The rearrangement uses TRBV19 and TRBJ2-7; maybe TRBD1 (5 bases). The CDR3 spans 14 residues. V was trimmed by 5 bases and J by 0 bases, leaving 11 bases between them. CDR1 LNHDA and CDR2 SQIVND come from the germline V gene (reference sequence). CDR3 DNA sequence: TGTGCCAGTAGTCCCCAGGGCCACTCCTACGAGCAGTACTTC. It is translated as CASSPQGHSYEQYF.

The chain uses TRBV25-1 and TRBJ1-1; a possible D gene is TRBD1 (5 bases). This CDR3 spans 14 amino acids. The V end lost 9 bases, the J end lost 0 bases, and 14 bases lay between the germline ends. Germline CDR1 reads MGHDK; CDR2 reads SYGVNS. The CDR3 coding sequence is TGTGCCAGGTTAGAGGACAAAATGAACACTGAAGCTTTCTTT. This sequence encodes CARLEDKMNTEAFF. Drawing the rest from reference TRBV25-1 and TRBJ1-1, the complete variable domain is EADIYQTPRYLVIGTGKKITLECSQTMGHDKMYWYQQDPGMELHLIHYSYGVNSTEKGDLSSESTVSRIRTEHFPLTLESARPSHTSQYLCARLEDKMNTEAFFGQGTRLTVV.

The V and J genes are TRBV11-2 and TRBJ2-7; 8 bases line up with TRBD1. Germline V CDR1 and CDR2: SGHAT, FQNNGV. CDR3 length: 16 residues. The junction had 8 bases not matched to a gene; V was cut back by 4 bases and J by 0 bases. CDR3 bases: TGTGCCAGCAGCTCCGGTCTGGACAGGGCCTCCTACGAGCAGTACTTC. Its protein product is CASSSGLDRASYEQYF.

V usage is TRBV6-6 and J usage is TRBJ1-5, with 7 bases aligning to TRBD1. Germline assignment: CDR1 MNHNY and CDR2 SVGAGI (reference sequence). Trimming at V came to 6 bases and at J to 5 bases, leaving 10 bases not matched to a gene. The CDR3 runs to 15 residues. The CDR3 sequence is CASSHRQGVYQPQHF. The DNA for the CDR3 is TGTGCCAGCAGCCATAGACAGGGTGTTTATCAGCCCCAGCATTTT.

V usage is TRBV10-1 and J usage is TRBJ1-2, with D maybe TRBD1 (5 bases). Germline V gene lookup returns CDR1 WNHNN and CDR2 SYGVQD (reference sequence). CDR3 size: 14 residues. V lost 0 bases and J 8 bases, leaving 13 bases between the germline ends. The CDR3 reads CASSESGQGRGYTF. The CDR3, as DNA: TGCGCCAGCAGTGAGTCCGGGCAGGGCCGGGGCTACACCTTC.

This clone was seen once. The chain carries TRBV6-1 and TRBJ1-1; 9 positions match TRBD1. The CDR3 contains 14 residues. V dropped 5 bases and J dropped 5; count of bases not matched to a gene: 6. Per germline, CDR1 MNHNS and CDR2 SASEGT. The CDR3 protein is CASSQDRGRTEAFF. CDR3 bases: TGTGCCAGCAGTCAAGACAGGGGGAGAACTGAAGCTTTCTTT.

The chain couples TRBV13 to TRBJ1-4; 7 bases are a match to TRBD1. Germline-derived CDR1 and CDR2 are PRHDT and FYEKMQ (reference sequence). This CDR3 region has 14 residues. The junction had 8 bases not matched to a gene; V was cut back by 6 bases and J by 7 bases. The CDR3 region has the DNA TGTGCCAGCAGGCGGAGGGGGCAGCTTGAAAAACTGTTTTTT. Amino acid sequence: CASRRRGQLEKLFF.

This clone was seen more than once but under ten times. The V call is TRBV4-1, the J call TRBJ1-2; TRBD1 is a possible D gene (5 bases). Deletions cut 1 base from V and 5 bases from J, with 29 bases between. Germline CDR1 and CDR2: MGHRA and YSYEKL. The CDR3 extends over 20 amino acids. The CDR3 protein is CASSQVFRGQYQGAIYGYTF. The DNA for the CDR3 is TGCGCCAGCAGCCAAGTTTTCCGAGGCCAATATCAAGGGGCGATTTATGGCTACACCTTC.

This chain's CDR3 is CASSGTGRNTDTQYF. As DNA, the CDR3 is TGTGCCAGCAGCGGGACAGGGAGGAACACAGATACGCAGTATTTT. J is TRBJ2-3 and V is TRBV7-9; TRBD1 agrees at 9 bases. Looked up from germline, CDR1 is SEHNR and CDR2 is FQNEAQ (reference sequence). The V segment lost 5 bases and the J segment 2 bases; nucleotides outside the gene matches: 5. This CDR3 is built from 15 residues.

This sequence joins TRBV6-1 and TRBJ2-7; weak D call: TRBD1 (6 bases). Germline V CDR1 and CDR2: MNHNS, SASEGT. This CDR3 spans 14 amino acids. V was clipped by 4 bases and J by 2 bases, with 12 bases between them. This CDR3 is CASSGGRGTYEQYF. The CDR3 DNA sequence: TGTGCCAGCAGTGGGGGAAGGGGGACCTACGAGCAGTACTTC.

The gene calls are TRBV5-1 and TRBJ2-3; 11 bases match TRBD2. Per the germline V gene, CDR1 is SGHRS and CDR2 is YFSETQ. This CDR3 has 16 residues. Losses at the gene ends were 2 bases for V and 1 base for J; bases not matched to a gene: 3. This CDR3 is CASSLGTSGGTDTQYF. In nucleotides, the CDR3 is TGCGCCAGCAGCTTAGGGACTAGCGGCGGCACAGATACGCAGTATTTT.

The chain uses TRBV10-3 and TRBJ1-2, with D unresolved. The CDR3 sequence is 14 residues long. V was pared by 10 bases and J by 6 bases, with 21 bases between. Germline CDR1 ENHRY, CDR2 SYGVKD. CDR3 loop: CATSLGSSLDGYTF. CDR3 sequence (DNA): TGTGCCACCTCCTTAGGGAGTTCTCTGGATGGCTACACCTTC.

This chain connects TRBV5-1 to TRBJ1-4, with D possibly matching TRBD1 (6 bases). The CDR3 runs 14 residues. Trimming cost V 4 bases and J 4 bases, with 11 bases left between them. Germline assignment: CDR1 SGHRS and CDR2 YFSETQ. Here the CDR3 DNA reads TGCGCCAGCAGCGTGACAGGAGATAATGAAAAACTGTTTTTT. This gives the protein CASSVTGDNEKLFF.

The genes are TRBV19 and TRBJ2-2; 8 bases are a match to TRBD1. Germline V gene data show CDR1 as LNHDA and CDR2 as SQIVND (reference sequence). CDR3 length equals 13 residues. Trimming took 8 bases from V and 1 from J; bases not matched to a gene: 0. The CDR3 reads CASGQGNTGELFF. The CDR3 DNA follows: TGTGCCAGTGGACAGGGGAACACCGGGGAGCTGTTTTTT.

The CDR3 reads CATESVGTGRDTEAFF. The CDR3 DNA sequence: TGTGCCACCGAATCCGTTGGGACAGGGCGGGACACTGAAGCTTTCTTT. The chain couples TRBV10-3 to TRBJ1-1; 9 bases are shared with TRBD1. The junction had 15 bases not matched to a gene; V was cut back by 10 bases and J by 3 bases. The CDR3 runs to 16 residues. Germline V gene sequence: CDR1 ENHRY, CDR2 SYGVKD.